This TCR beta chain was documented in a study of cytomegalovirus exposure and HLA in healthy donors listed by TCRdb under 2017. Context from the whole study: An earlier analysis of some 620 of the donors reported over 250 Gb of sequence data and 95 million to 130 million unique TCR beta sequences obtained from around 170 million T cells. All discovery cohort repertoires had been generated on a single sequencing platform. The study combined high-throughput TCR immunosequencing, statistical association of individual TCRs with disease status, and machine learning to predict cytomegalovirus infection status. An earlier analysis of several hundred of the donors used high-throughput TCR beta sequencing to judge whether each TCR beta V gene segment behaved as functional or pseudogenic. The genetic ancestry cluster associated with self-reported Caucasian donors included roughly 84% of the roughly 400 genotyped donors. Among roughly 400 genotyped donors of the cohort, an average of roughly 230,000 unique TCR beta nucleotide sequences was sequenced per donor, of which 15% to 20% were non-productive. HLA typing covered class I and class II loci at four-digit resolution. Genome-wide SNP genotypes for about 65% of the 666 donors were used in a later genetic analysis, which treated that subset as a discovery cohort. Typing coverage differed by locus: A, B, C, DRB1 and DQB1 were typed in roughly 620-630 donors, DQA1 in roughly 500, DPA1 in approximately 610, and DPB1 in 472. Alongside the repertoire data, information on donor age, sex, ethnicity and CMV serostatus was compiled. The study was designed to test whether signatures of past pathogen exposure could be identified by cataloging public T cell receptors. An early release that covered about 640 HLA-typed donors contained approximately 300 gigabases of sequencing data and 65 million to 100 million unique TCR sequences. To study patterns of TCR occurrence, a later analysis re-analyzed previously published TCR beta repertoires from around 660 donors and added high-resolution HLA genotyping. Four to six DR-DQ haplotypes were handled as single units for association and clustering because linkage in the cohort was strong. In the later analysis, no new phenotypic data were used to find candidate immune exposures; instead, reliance was placed on TCR beta sequences and their occurrence across donors. A separate validation cohort of roughly 130 different subjects was used in addition to the roughly 720-subject first cohort. The study used immunosequencing to profile the T cell repertoires of 666 subjects and linked those repertoires to cytomegalovirus serostatus. What the authors observed across the whole study: The earlier analysis of about 600 of the donors excluded 15 to 20 rarely observed V segments, including chromosome 9 orphons, because counts were too low. The sequencing pipeline was judged likely to have produced a cluster of highly shared sequence variants as a technical artifact. Sequencing depth was assumed to be roughly uniform across donors in the presence/absence analyses, though that assumption may not hold. Only TCR beta chains were sequenced in this cohort, and the absence of alpha or paired-chain data limited detectable features. In a later genetic analysis, a missense DCLRE1C variant was associated with V-gene and J-gene trimming of TCR beta chains, and the association was replicated in an independent cohort. Specific HLA alleles were associated with over 15,000 TCR beta sequences at a false discovery rate of 0.05 in a later analysis. A further reported finding was that TCR beta sequences accurately predicted the HLA-A and HLA-B alleles for most subjects in the first cohort. Assigning TCR associations to individual alleles was difficult when HLA alleles, especially DR and DQ, strongly co-occurred. Because some donors lacked HLA typing at each locus, the association tests relied only on the typed subset. For the cohort, immune exposure information was limited to CMV serostatus. In both the original and validation cohorts, the classifier was reported to diagnose cytomegalovirus status with high specificity and sensitivity. In vitro tests confirmed that a few of the cytomegalovirus-associated TCR beta chains recognize cytomegalovirus antigens. It was suggested by the authors that the approach could potentially be generalized to other disease states and immunological phenotypes. In a later analysis, most CMV-associated TCR beta chains were found to appear HLA-restricted, with HLA associations seemingly driven largely by CMV exposure. While some public TCRs were present in many individuals, most TCR sequences turned up only very rarely across donors. The 87-base-pair reads could not distinguish some IMGT-functional V segments, including TRBV6-2 and TRBV6-3, so those segments were excluded. Compared with the roughly 700-donor mean, donors in an Asian-associated ancestry cluster had fewer N-insertions in productive TCRs, according to a later genetic analysis. Broadly in line with IMGT annotations, most TCR beta V segments showed up in productive rearrangements about 87% or about 30% of the time in an earlier analysis of several hundred of the donors. Linkage disequilibrium might explain the correlated functional status among segregating V segments, but an unknown experimental factor could not be ruled out. In a later analysis, HLA-associated TCR beta chains showed more clonal expansion and lower generation probabilities than non-associated chains that were equally common. A later analysis reported that several top co-occurrence clusters appeared linked to parvovirus B19, influenza, CMV and Epstein-Barr virus. In a later analysis, TCR association rates were found to vary across HLA loci, with the most associated TCRs seen for DRB1 alleles and the fewest for HLA-C alleles. In the study, 150 to 200 TCR beta chains were listed as associated with cytomegalovirus.

The cohort comprised 666 healthy bone marrow donors. Cohort members were all nominally healthy when sampled, although unrecorded immune exposures were likely present. The donor tested CMV seronegative and was one of the 352 seronegative cohort members. Each donor provided a peripheral blood sample, and peripheral blood mononuclear cells were used for TCR beta sequencing. The Qiagen DNeasy Blood Extraction Kit was used to extract genomic DNA from the blood cell samples. Libraries were made using the immunoSEQ multiplex PCR assay. A mixture of 60 forward primers for TCR Vbeta segments and 13 reverse primers for TCR Jbeta segments was used in the multiplex PCR. Amplification of the CDR3 region of rearranged TCR beta genes was performed with a multiplex PCR assay on genomic DNA. Amplified TCR beta libraries were sequenced as 87-base-pair reads on the Illumina HiSeq System. On the study's bioinformatics: A later analysis counted about 80 million unique TCR beta chains across the 670 or so repertoires, and some 11 million of these chains were shared by at least two donors. Raw reads were error-corrected and collapsed into unique sequences by a nearest-neighbor algorithm in which closely related sequences were merged to remove PCR and sequencing errors. To assign V, D and J gene segments, CDR3 sequences were aligned to IMGT reference sequences. For a sequence to be retained, a match of at least six nucleotides to both a V gene segment and a J gene segment was required. A rearrangement was called productive if the CDR3 had no stop codons and remained in frame with V and J, and every other rearrangement was called non-productive. CDR3 was defined according to IMGT convention as the region running from the second conserved V-encoded cysteine to the conserved J-encoded phenylalanine. The earlier analysis of about 590 of the donors excluded sequences that lacked an unambiguous match to a single V gene segment. In an earlier analysis of about 590 of the donors, a V segment was called functional when productive rearrangements were above 56.7%, and segregating when the standard deviation between donors exceeded 5%. A statistical classification framework was built to diagnose cytomegalovirus status from the catalog of TCR beta chain sequences. In a later analysis, V and J genes were assigned by comparing TCR nucleotide sequences against IMGT/GENE-DB human TR gene sequences. Using the TCRdist pipeline, a later analysis assigned CDR3 sequences along with most-parsimonious VDJ recombination scenarios. In a later analysis, each TCR beta chain was defined by its CDR3 amino acid sequence together with its V-gene family, and reads without a unique V-gene family were excluded. A later analysis removed 592 highly shared, low-generation-probability nucleotide sequences to deal with suspected cross-contamination and a sequencing artifact. A later analysis calculated a clonal expansion index for each public chain from normalized within-repertoire ranks of inferred template counts. In a later analysis, generation probabilities were computed with a VDJ recombination model fitted to out-of-frame rearrangements, and the resulting probabilities were checked against IGoR. In a later analysis, hypergeometric tests were used to score TCR-TCR, TCR-HLA and TCR-CMV co-occurrence, with a repertoire-size bias correction applied to TCR pairs. In a later analysis, false discovery rates were estimated by permuting HLA or CMV assignments 20 times. In a later analysis, co-occurring TCRs were grouped using DBSCAN, and TCRdist sequence similarity was added for clustering within HLA-allele-positive subsets. Repertoires with fewer than 30,000 or more than 120,000 public chains, plus five repertoires with anomalous nucleotide sharing, were excluded from co-occurrence clustering. Sourced from immuneACCESS, this table was stored by TCRdb with only in-frame sequences that have V and J called. A share of the clones is absent; for the studies checked, an unresolved V gene accounts for under half, and the remainder has no known explanation. From that table come the V and J calls and clone size; the DNA was used to work out D and trimming. Present in this sample are about 170,000 clones, approximately 82% of which were seen just once. The ten largest clones capture about 1.6% of the sample.

Regarding this clone: Its antigen remains undetermined. Base qualities were left out, and no much larger clone turns up one base away.

V loses 5 bases at its end and J loses 7 bases; junction bases beyond the gene matches: 13. From the germline V gene, CDR1 is MDHEN and CDR2 is SYDVKM. Measured from the cysteine to the phenylalanine, the CDR3 is 16 residues long. Just CDR3 DNA is preserved here, 48 bases in frame from base 1. The sample consisted of PBMCs. This sequence was found in a male donor in good health and CMV-seronegative. The rearranged chain carries TRBV28 and TRBJ1-5, with 8 junctional bases fitting TRBD1. The CDR3 protein is CASSPSRGLRGQPQHF. The DNA reads TGTGCCAGCAGTCCGAGCAGGGGGCTCAGAGGGCAGCCCCAGCATTTT.